These T cell receptor beta chains were read from a single sample in a study of chemoradiotherapy in HPV16-positive cancers. Only in-frame clones appear in the TCRdb table, and some are missing; sequencing was by immunoSEQ multiplex PCR. The table has 2,500 to 4,000 clones, around four fifths seen once. This material consisted of tumor tissue, taken from a patient who underwent chemoradiotherapy. The receptors shown here come from a human donor with HPV-associated anogenital cancer. Both conserved end residues are part of each CDR3. The listing skips clone size in some rows; elsewhere it reads once, few, many or a size class.

clone_size,j_call,v_call,cdr3_aa
once,TRBJ2-1,TRBV6-5,CASSYANNEQFF
once,TRBJ1-2,TRBV5-1,CASSLGTAVSEGYTF
-,TRBJ2-2,TRBV11-2,CASSLDWRGRAWGTGELFF
few,TRBJ2-7,TRBV29-1,CSVEDRGWGAPYEQYF
once,TRBJ2-3,TRBV19,CASSMSNPPSTDTQYF
-,TRBJ2-1,TRBV6-4,CASSDRPDGGGQGEQFF
-,TRBJ2-5,TRBV5-1,CASSLEWTSGETQYF
-,TRBJ1-2,TRBV5-1,CASSFRDRPDYGYTF
-,TRBJ2-1,TRBV5-5,CASSLELQNNEQFF
-,TRBJ2-3,TRBV18,CASSPLLIAGGISTDTQYF
once,TRBJ1-5,TRBV14,CASSQDRGQPQHF
-,TRBJ2-3,TRBV27,CASSHRDGYTDTQYF
-,TRBJ2-2,TRBV5-4,CASSLAGELFF
-,TRBJ2-3,TRBV25-1,CASSPFTASTDTQYF
-,TRBJ2-3,TRBV19,CASSISAPTDTQYF
-,TRBJ2-7,TRBV5-1,CASSLLGGGSSYEQYF
-,TRBJ1-2,TRBV2,CASSEALRQLVYGYTF
-,TRBJ2-3,TRBV4-2,CASSQGALMGDRPTDTQYF
-,TRBJ2-3,TRBV30,CAWSLNTQYF
-,TRBJ1-2,TRBV2,CASRPDRDYGYTF
-,TRBJ1-1,TRBV7-9,CASSRNMNTEAFF
-,TRBJ2-1,TRBV2,CASSGTGGEQFF
-,TRBJ2-7,TRBV6-5,CASSRTGLSEQYF
few,TRBJ1-1,TRBV19,CASSGTGSNTEAFF
-,TRBJ2-7,TRBV4-1,CASSQSGLAAAGEQYF
-,TRBJ2-1,TRBV27,CASTPGGGYNEQFF
once,TRBJ2-7,TRBV28,CASSSGGTVYEQYF
-,TRBJ2-1,TRBV7-2,CASSLGGQREHEQFF
-,TRBJ2-2,TRBV5-5,CASSPGGELFF
-,TRBJ2-1,TRBV5-6,CASSTGTGGPNEQFF
-,TRBJ2-2,TRBV19,CASSISQGTAGELFF
few,TRBJ2-7,TRBV10-1,CASSGIGKGSYEQYF
-,TRBJ2-7,TRBV6-6,CASSSVLGGLGEQYF
-,TRBJ2-3,TRBV29-1,CSVESTGGDTQYF
-,TRBJ1-5,TRBV5-1,CASSPVGHQPQHF